These 29 T cell receptor beta chains were all obtained from the same sample, sequenced in a study of blood T cells in healthy people across ages. A second about 7 to 12 cycle PCR used barcoded and J-beta primers. TCRdb reanalysed the 5' RACE reads using MiXCR and keeps one entry per CDR3 protein. Of 1.5 million to 2 million distinct CDR3 sequences listed, approximately 30% are singletons. Sequenced: blood. All receptors derive from a woman in her 30s in good health.

The chain carries TRBV20-1 and TRBJ2-5, with 7 bases matching TRBD1. The end of the DNA is better explained by TRBJ2-7, so the J call may be wrong. The germline V gene has CDR1 DFQATT and CDR2 SNEGSKA (reference sequence). This CDR3 has 13 residues. CDR3 residues: CSADRQGGYEQYF. The DNA of the CDR3 is TGCAGTGCTGATCGACAGGGTGGATACGAGCAGTACTTC.

The DNA for the CDR3 is TGCAGTGCCCCCGGGACTAGTCTCGCGGATACGCAGTATTTT. This gives the protein CSAPGTSLADTQYF. This sequence joins TRBV20-1 and TRBJ2-3; TRBD2 matches 8 bases. The CDR3 is 14 residues long. Germline V gene sequence: CDR1 DFQATT, CDR2 SNEGSKA (reference sequence). The ends lost 6 bases at V and 6 bases at J; junction bases unmatched: 11.

This clonotype was observed a handful of times. The chain combines TRBV11-2 with TRBJ2-1; 8 nucleotides line up with TRBD2. This CDR3 region has 20 residues. The germline gives CDR1 SGHAT, CDR2 FQNNGV. The ends lost 5 bases at V and 0 bases at J; junction bases unmatched: 18. Written as DNA, the CDR3 is TGTGCCAGCAGCCAGAGGACTAGCCCGTACAGAAGGGCCTCCTACAATGAGCAGTTCTTC. This translates into CASSQRTSPYRRASYNEQFF.

The chain couples TRBV5-5 to TRBJ1-4; D is undetermined. Germline CDR1 reads SGHKS; CDR2 reads YYEKEE (reference sequence). Trimming cost V 4 bases and J 8 bases, with 15 bases left between them. There are 14 residues in the CDR3. CDR3 loop: CASSPDLFGEKLFF. The CDR3 nucleotides read TGTGCCAGCAGCCCAGACCTATTTGGGGAAAAACTGTTTTTT.

This clonotype was seen a handful of times. This chain's CDR3 is CASSLPPDRGNGDGYTF. CDR3 nucleotide sequence: TGTGCCAGCAGTCTTCCTCCTGACAGGGGAAACGGAGATGGCTACACCTTC. This sequence joins TRBV2 and TRBJ1-2; 8 nucleotides agree with TRBD1. This CDR3 is built from 17 residues. CDR1 is SNHLY, CDR2 FYNNEI, per germline. The V gene end was trimmed by 5 bases and the J gene end by 6 bases; junction bases not matched to a gene: 17. The full variable domain, its missing parts supplied by reference TRBV2 and TRBJ1-2, is EPEVTQTPSHQVTQMGQEVILRCVPISNHLYFYWYRQILGQKVEFLVSFYNNEISEKSEIFDDQFSVERPDGSNFTLKIRSTKLEDSAMYFCASSLPPDRGNGDGYTFGSGTRLTVV.

This clonotype has at least ten counts. The rearrangement joins TRBV6-1 to TRBJ2-5; the D call may be TRBD1 or TRBD2 (5 bases each). Germline V CDR1 and CDR2: MNHNS, SASEGT. The CDR3 extends over 14 amino acids. Trimming removed 1 base at V and 4 bases at J, with 10 bases between. In DNA, the CDR3 is TGTGCCAGCAGTGAAGGGGGCGCGGGAGAGACCCAGTACTTC. It encodes CASSEGGAGETQYF.

In regard to this clonotype: A much larger clonotype is one base distant, so this may be a read error. The CDR3, as DNA: TGCAGTGCCAGAACAGGAGTCAATCAGCCCCGGCATTTT. Translated: CSARTGVNQPRHF. The chain joins TRBV20-1 to TRBJ1-5; TRBD1 might be the D (5 bases). The CDR3 extends over 13 amino acids. Germline V gives CDR1 DFQATT, CDR2 SNEGSKA (reference sequence).

The chain links TRBV5-1 to TRBJ2-2, with TRBD2 as a possible D gene (5 bases). Trimming left V 3 bases short and J 2 bases short, with 20 bases between. From germline, CDR1 is SGHRS and CDR2 YFSETQ. The length of the CDR3 is 18 residues. The CDR3 here is CASSSKRTSWRNTGELFF. The CDR3 DNA reads TGCGCCAGCAGCTCGAAAAGAACTAGTTGGCGCAACACCGGGGAGCTGTTTTTT.

Regarding this clonotype: The junction and the germline gene differ at one end; a read error may be behind it. The V and J genes are TRBV3-1 and TRBJ1-5; 10 bases fit TRBD1. Germline V lookup: CDR1 LGHDT, CDR2 YNNKEL (reference sequence). CDR3 length: 15 amino acids. The DNA for the CDR3 is TGTGCCAGCAGCCTGGGACAGGGGAGAAGTCAGCCCCGGCATTTT. This gives the protein CASSLGQGRSQPRHF.

The CDR3 nucleotides read TGCAGTGCCCCTGAGTGGGGGGGGAATGAGCAGTTCTTC. Translated, it gives CSAPEWGGNEQFF. The chain links TRBV20-1 to TRBJ2-1; 7 bases agree with TRBD2. The V gene's germline CDR1 is DFQATT and CDR2 SNEGSKA (reference sequence). This CDR3 comprises 13 residues. Losses at the gene ends were 6 bases for V and 7 bases for J; bases not matched to a gene: 9.

The V call is TRBV19, the J call TRBJ2-7; 9 bases fit TRBD1. CDR3 length: 16 residues. Germline values: CDR1 LNHDA, CDR2 SQIVND (reference sequence). Germline trimming cut 3 bases from V and 3 bases from J; bases unmatched to any gene: 9. The CDR3 DNA reads as TGTGCCAGTAGTATCTCTCGAGGACAGGGGTACTACGAGCAGTACTTC. This sequence encodes CASSISRGQGYYEQYF.

CDR3 sequence reads: CASSHTIQTGNEQFF. CDR3 nucleotide sequence: TGTGCCAGCAGCCATACGATACAGACAGGGAACGAGCAGTTCTTC. The rearrangement uses TRBV16 and TRBJ2-1; 7 bases align to TRBD1. Germline V gene sequence: CDR1 KGHSY, CDR2 FQNENV. CDR3 length: 15 amino acids. V lost 3 bases to trimming and J lost 10 bases; unmatched junction nucleotides: 12.

CDR3 nucleotides: TGTGCCAGCTCACCAGGGCCTAGCGGGAGCCACGAGCAGTACTTC. Translating gives CASSPGPSGSHEQYF. This chain joins TRBV18 and TRBJ2-7, with TRBD2 matching over 10 bases. Trimming at V came to 2 bases and at J to 5 bases, leaving 6 bases not matched to a gene. The V gene's germline CDR1 is KGHSH and CDR2 LQKENI. The CDR3 length is 15 residues.

The chain uses TRBV6-5 and TRBJ2-5, with D uncertain. CDR1 is MNHEY and CDR2 is SVGAGI in the germline V gene. V was pared by 0 bases and J by 7 bases, with 15 bases between. CDR3 length: 15 residues. In DNA form, the CDR3 reads TGTGCCAGCAGTTACTCGACTGGGCCTGGCGGGACCCAGTACTTC. Translation: CASSYSTGPGGTQYF.

At least ten counts were recorded for this clonotype. The chain combines TRBV20-1 with TRBJ2-1, with TRBD2 matching 12 bases. This CDR3 is 17 amino acids long. Germline lookup yields CDR1 DFQATT and CDR2 SNEGSKA (reference sequence). Unmatched junction bases numbered 6, after V lost 1 base and J lost 2 bases. This CDR3 is CSARAPSGRATYNEQFF. CDR3 in DNA: TGCAGTGCTAGAGCTCCTAGCGGGAGGGCCACCTACAATGAGCAGTTCTTC.

In this sample, this clonotype turned up a few times. The chain is built from TRBV5-1 and TRBJ2-7, with D perhaps TRBD1 (5 bases). The germline CDR1 and CDR2 sequences are SGHRS and YFSETQ. V was trimmed by 4 bases and J by 4 bases, leaving 15 bases between them. The CDR3 contains 14 residues. In DNA form, the CDR3 reads TGCGCCAGCAGCCTCGACAGCATTAGGTACGAGCAGTACTTC. It translates to CASSLDSIRYEQYF.

At least ten counts were recorded for this clonotype. This chain joins TRBV20-1 and TRBJ2-3; the D call may be TRBD1 or TRBD2 (5 bases each). Trimming pared 8 bases from V and 3 bases from J, leaving 12 bases between. Germline CDR1 is DFQATT and CDR2 is SNEGSKA (reference sequence). The length of the CDR3 is 12 residues. The CDR3 DNA reads TGCAGTCCCGGTTGGGGGACAGATACGCAGTATTTT. This gives the protein CSPGWGTDTQYF.

Many counts were recorded for this clonotype. The chain carries TRBV10-3 and TRBJ2-7, with D perhaps matching TRBD1 (6 bases). V lost 3 bases and J 1 base, leaving 16 bases between the germline ends. The CDR3 runs to 16 residues. Germline lookup yields CDR1 ENHRY and CDR2 SYGVKD. CDR3 sequence reads: CAISDSPSRGSYEQYF. CDR3 DNA: TGTGCCATCAGTGACTCTCCATCCAGGGGATCCTACGAGCAGTACTTC.

This clonotype has just a few counts. The V and J genes are TRBV3-1 and TRBJ1-2; 7 nucleotides agree with TRBD1. This CDR3 contains 16 residues. Germline V gene lookup returns CDR1 LGHDT and CDR2 YNNKEL (reference sequence). V trimming: 1 base; J trimming: 8 bases; junction bases outside the gene matches: 13. For the CDR3, the DNA is TGTGCCAGCAGCCAAGCTCCTGGAGGGGGCTTGGTCGGCTACACCTTC. This gives the protein CASSQAPGGGLVGYTF.

The genes are TRBV29-1 and TRBJ1-2; maybe TRBD1 (6 bases). The CDR3 loop spans 13 amino acids. V was pared by 0 bases and J by 6 bases, with 11 bases between. Germline V gene lookup returns CDR1 SQVTM and CDR2 ANQGSEA. Here the CDR3 reads CSVEERGRHGYTF. The CDR3 DNA follows: TGCAGCGTTGAAGAGCGGGGGCGCCATGGCTACACCTTC.

DNA for the CDR3: TGTGCCAGCGGCTCGACTAGCGGGAGGCTTGGCAATGAGCAGTTCTTC. It encodes CASGSTSGRLGNEQFF. The chain couples TRBV6-5 to TRBJ2-1, with 13 bases matching TRBD2. CDR1 MNHEY and CDR2 SVGAGI come from the germline V gene. V shed 8 bases and J 6 bases; nucleotides not matched to a gene: 10. The CDR3 sequence is 16 residues long.

This chain uses TRBV18 with TRBJ1-1; maybe TRBD1 (5 bases). Trimming pared 3 bases from V and 5 bases from J, leaving 13 bases between. The germline V gene encodes CDR1 KGHSH and CDR2 LQKENI. This CDR3 is built from 14 residues. The CDR3 sequence: CASSPEPPGTEAFF. CDR3 sequence (DNA): TGTGCCAGCTCACCCGAGCCCCCAGGGACTGAAGCTTTCTTT.

The rearrangement links TRBV28 to TRBJ1-2; 8 positions match TRBD1. From germline, CDR1 is MDHEN and CDR2 SYDVKM. Trimming at V came to 6 bases and at J to 12 bases, leaving 21 bases not matched to a gene. The CDR3 totals 16 residues. The CDR3 DNA is TGTGCCAGCAGCTTTCGGACCCCCGGACAGGGAGGCGGCAACACCTTC. This codes for CASSFRTPGQGGGNTF.

This clonotype was found a few times. The V call is TRBV5-1, the J call TRBJ2-3, with no clear D. CDR1 and CDR2 (germline): SGHRS, YFSETQ. CDR3 length: 13 amino acids. The germline V and J ends were trimmed by 4 bases and 6 bases, with 12 bases remaining between them. In DNA, the CDR3 is TGCGCCAGCAGCCCCCCCGTTAGGGATACGCAGTATTTT. This encodes CASSPPVRDTQYF. Full variable domain (rest looked up from reference TRBV5-1 and TRBJ2-3): KAGVTQTPRYLIKTRGQQVTLSCSPISGHRSVSWYQQTPGQGLQFLFEYFSETQRNKGNFPGRFSGRQFSNSRSEMNVSTLELGDSALYLCASSPPVRDTQYFGPGTRLTVL.

This chain uses TRBV20-1 with TRBJ2-1; D is tentatively TRBD1 or TRBD2 (5 bases each). The length of the CDR3 is 13 residues. Germline V lookup: CDR1 DFQATT, CDR2 SNEGSKA (reference sequence). V lost 2 bases and J lost 13, with 18 bases in between. The CDR3 nucleotides read TGCAGTGCTAGATCGGAGGACGGCCAGGGTCAGTTCTTC. Amino acid sequence: CSARSEDGQGQFF.

The chain uses TRBV20-1 and TRBJ2-5, with D possibly being TRBD2 (7 bases). From germline, CDR1 is DFQATT and CDR2 SNEGSKA (reference sequence). Trimming took 0 bases from V and 11 from J, leaving 16 bases between them. The CDR3 consists of 13 residues. CDR3: CSAREGGDDEQYF. The CDR3 region has the DNA TGCAGTGCTAGAGAAGGGGGGGACGATGAGCAGTACTTC.

This clonotype has only a few counts. The chain links TRBV18 to TRBJ2-7; 10 bases map to TRBD1. With V trimmed by 6 bases and J by 0 bases, 5 bases remained unmatched. Germline-derived CDR1 and CDR2 are KGHSH and LQKENI. CDR3 length: 15 amino acids. CDR3 sequence reads: CASSQTGGRSYEQYF. Written as DNA, the CDR3 is TGTGCCAGCTCCCAGACAGGGGGCCGCTCCTACGAGCAGTACTTC. Together with reference TRBV18 and TRBJ2-7, the CDR3 gives the full variable domain: NAGVMQNPRHLVRRRGQEARLRCSPMKGHSHVYWYRQLPEEGLKFMVYLQKENIIDESGMPKERFSAEFPKEGPSILRIQQVVRGDSAAYFCASSQTGGRSYEQYFGPGTRLTVT.

With regard to this clonotype: Its ends do not fully match the called genes, so a read error is possible. This sequence joins TRBV29-1 and TRBJ2-5, with D perhaps matching TRBD2 (6 bases). The CDR3 is made up of 14 amino acids. Germline CDR1 is SQVTM and CDR2 is ANQGSEA. Written as DNA, the CDR3 is TGCAGCGTTGAAGACCGTCCGGGAGAAGACACCCAGTACTTC. This codes for CSVEDRPGEDTQYF.

V usage is TRBV12-3 or TRBV12-4 and J usage is TRBJ2-3, with D possibly TRBD2 on 6 matching bases. The CDR3 contains 14 residues. Trimming left V 5 bases short and J 5 bases short, with 14 bases between. CDR3 sequence (DNA): TGTGCCAGCAGTGAATCGGGGGACGTAGATACGCAGTATTTT. Translating gives CASSESGDVDTQYF.